This record concerns one TCR beta chain sequence. This record comes from a study of patients and donors after allogeneic stem cell transplantation. TCRdb re-analysed the RT-PCR reads in MiXCR, keeping a single row per CDR3 protein. The sample carries about a million distinct CDR3 sequences, around 17% recorded once. Material for sequencing was blood, either unsorted or a sorted T cell fraction (not recorded which). This TCR was recovered from a human donor who was either an allogeneic HSCT recipient or a stem cell or donor lymphocyte infusion donor (not recorded which). It is not recorded whose cells these are; they may come from a transplant donor.

The CDR3 loop is CASSLDVRGEGKDEQYF. The CDR3, as DNA: TGCGCCAGCAGCTTGGATGTGCGGGGGGAAGGTAAGGACGAGCAGTACTTC. The chain couples TRBV5-1 to TRBJ2-7; 8 bases are a match to TRBD2. V trimming: 0 bases; J trimming: 5 bases; junction bases outside the gene matches: 13. Germline CDR1 and CDR2: SGHRS and YFSETQ. The CDR3 loop spans 17 amino acids. The whole variable domain, remainder taken from reference TRBV5-1 and TRBJ2-7, is KAGVTQTPRYLIKTRGQQVTLSCSPISGHRSVSWYQQTPGQGLQFLFEYFSETQRNKGNFPGRFSGRQFSNSRSEMNVSTLELGDSALYLCASSLDVRGEGKDEQYFGPGTRLTVT.